This T cell receptor beta chain was retrieved from a study of blood T cell repertoires in COVID-19. As for the study in general: Specimens from acute and convalescent COVID-19 originated in the United States, Italy and Spain. Sources were T cells, B-cell-depleted T cells, or PBMCs; the material itself was cDNA or gDNA.

Original handling: Amplification of reference gene primers was used by the study to estimate nucleated cell counts. Assay: immunoSEQ multiplex PCR; the TCRdb copy retains only in-frame clones and omits some. V, J and clone size were drawn from that table, and D and trimming were deduced from the DNA. The profile shows approximately 250,000 clones, roughly 88% of them singletons. The receptor was derived from a man between 35 and 55 years old who had recovered from COVID-19. What was sequenced was peripheral blood.

The CDR3 sequence is CASEYQTRGTSEQFF. The CDR3 bases are TGTGCCAGCGAATATCAAACCCGAGGGACATCTGAGCAGTTCTTC. V gene TRBV6-5 combines with J gene TRBJ2-1; perhaps TRBD1 as D (6 bases). Deletions cut 8 bases from V and 9 bases from J, with 23 bases between. The CDR3 is 15 residues long. Germline loops: CDR1 MNHEY, CDR2 SVGAGI.